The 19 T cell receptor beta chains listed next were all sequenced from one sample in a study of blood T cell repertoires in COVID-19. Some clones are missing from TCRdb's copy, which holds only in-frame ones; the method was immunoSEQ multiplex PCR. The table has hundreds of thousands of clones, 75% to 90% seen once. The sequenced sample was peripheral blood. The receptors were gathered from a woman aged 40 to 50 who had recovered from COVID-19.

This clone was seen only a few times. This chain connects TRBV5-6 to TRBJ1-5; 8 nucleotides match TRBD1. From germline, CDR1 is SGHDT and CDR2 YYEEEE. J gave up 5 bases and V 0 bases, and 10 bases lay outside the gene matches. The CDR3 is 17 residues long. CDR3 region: CASSLAGGYRGDQPQHF. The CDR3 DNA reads TGTGCCAGCAGCTTGGCCGGTGGTTACAGGGGGGATCAGCCCCAGCATTTT.

This chain's CDR3 is CASSHSQGRVDQPQHF. Here the CDR3 DNA reads TGTGCCAGCAGCCATTCACAGGGTAGGGTGGATCAGCCCCAGCATTTT. The chain couples TRBV13 to TRBJ1-5; D is possibly TRBD1 (6 bases). The CDR3 extends over 16 amino acids. CDR1 PRHDT and CDR2 FYEKMQ come from the germline V gene (reference sequence). Deletions cut 5 bases from V and 5 bases from J, with 19 bases between.

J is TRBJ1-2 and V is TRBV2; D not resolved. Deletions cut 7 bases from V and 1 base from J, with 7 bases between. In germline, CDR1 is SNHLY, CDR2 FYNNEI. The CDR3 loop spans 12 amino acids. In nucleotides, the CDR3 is TGTGCCAGCAAGGACTTTAACTATGGCTACACCTTC. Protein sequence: CASKDFNYGYTF.

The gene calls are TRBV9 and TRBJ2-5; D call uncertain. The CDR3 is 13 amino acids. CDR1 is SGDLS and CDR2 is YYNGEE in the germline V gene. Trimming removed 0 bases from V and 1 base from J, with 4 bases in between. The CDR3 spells CASSVGAQETQYF. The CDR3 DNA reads TGTGCCAGCAGCGTAGGAGCCCAAGAGACCCAGTACTTC.

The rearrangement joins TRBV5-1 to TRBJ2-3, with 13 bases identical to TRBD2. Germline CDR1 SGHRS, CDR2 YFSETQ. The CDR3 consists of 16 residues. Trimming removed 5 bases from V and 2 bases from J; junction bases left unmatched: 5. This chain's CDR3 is CASRTGTSGDTDTQYF. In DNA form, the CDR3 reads TGCGCCAGCAGAACGGGGACTAGCGGGGACACAGATACGCAGTATTTT. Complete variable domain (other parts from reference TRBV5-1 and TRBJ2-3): KAGVTQTPRYLIKTRGQQVTLSCSPISGHRSVSWYQQTPGQGLQFLFEYFSETQRNKGNFPGRFSGRQFSNSRSEMNVSTLELGDSALYLCASRTGTSGDTDTQYFGPGTRLTVL.

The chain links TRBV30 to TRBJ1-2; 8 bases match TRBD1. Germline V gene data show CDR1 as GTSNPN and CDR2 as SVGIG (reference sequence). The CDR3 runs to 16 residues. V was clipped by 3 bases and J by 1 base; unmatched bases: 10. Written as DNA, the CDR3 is TGTGCCTGGAGCCGGACAGGGATCTACCTTAACTATGGCTACACCTTC. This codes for CAWSRTGIYLNYGYTF. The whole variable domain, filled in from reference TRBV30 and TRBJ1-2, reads SQTIHQWPATLVQPVGSPLSLECTVEGTSNPNLYWYRQAAGRGLQLLFYSVGIGQISSEVPQNLSASRPQDRQFILSSKKLLLSDSGFYLCAWSRTGIYLNYGYTFGSGTRLTVV.

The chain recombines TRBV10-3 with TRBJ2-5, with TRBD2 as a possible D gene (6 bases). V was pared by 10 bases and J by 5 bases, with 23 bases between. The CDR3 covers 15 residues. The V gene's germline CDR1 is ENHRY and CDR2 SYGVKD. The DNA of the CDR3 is TGTGCCACAGGCCCCCGCGGGGTGCTGTCGGAGACCCAGTACTTC. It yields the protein CATGPRGVLSETQYF.

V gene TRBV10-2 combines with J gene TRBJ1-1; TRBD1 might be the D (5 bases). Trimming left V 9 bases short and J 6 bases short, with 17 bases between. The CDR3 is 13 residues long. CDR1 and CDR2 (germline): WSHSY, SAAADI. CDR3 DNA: TGCGCCAGTGGGGACTTTCTCAGGTCTGAAGCTTTCTTT. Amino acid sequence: CASGDFLRSEAFF.

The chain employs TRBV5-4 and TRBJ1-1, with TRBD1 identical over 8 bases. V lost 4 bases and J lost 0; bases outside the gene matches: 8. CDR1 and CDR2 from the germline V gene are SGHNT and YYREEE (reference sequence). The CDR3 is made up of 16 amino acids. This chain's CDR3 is CASSAGQGIVNTEAFF. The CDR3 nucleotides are TGTGCCAGCAGCGCCGGACAGGGAATTGTGAACACTGAAGCTTTCTTT.

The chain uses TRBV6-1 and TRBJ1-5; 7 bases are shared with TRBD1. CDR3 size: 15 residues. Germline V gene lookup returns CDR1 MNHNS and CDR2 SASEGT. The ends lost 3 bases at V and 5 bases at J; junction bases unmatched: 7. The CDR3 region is CASSDPGGSHQPQHF. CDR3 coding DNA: TGTGCCAGCAGTGACCCAGGGGGTTCCCATCAGCCCCAGCATTTT.

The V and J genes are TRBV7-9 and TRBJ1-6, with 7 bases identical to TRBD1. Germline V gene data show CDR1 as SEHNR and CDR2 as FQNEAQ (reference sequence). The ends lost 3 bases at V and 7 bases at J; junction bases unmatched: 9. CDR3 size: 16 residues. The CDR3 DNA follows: TGTGCCAGCAGCTTGGAGACAGGGCGTGGGAATTCACCCCTCCACTTT. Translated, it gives CASSLETGRGNSPLHF. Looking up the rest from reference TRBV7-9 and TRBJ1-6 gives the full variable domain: DTGVSQNPRHKITKRGQNVTFRCDPISEHNRLYWYRQTLGQGPEFLTYFQNEAQLEKSRLLSDRFSAERPKGSFSTLEIQRTEQGDSAMYLCASSLETGRGNSPLHFGNGTRLTVT.

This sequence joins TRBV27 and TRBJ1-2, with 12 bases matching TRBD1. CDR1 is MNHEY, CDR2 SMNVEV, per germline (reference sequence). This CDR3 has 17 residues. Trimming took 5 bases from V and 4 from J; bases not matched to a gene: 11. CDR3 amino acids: CASSPRDRGPFSYGYTF. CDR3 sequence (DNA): TGTGCCAGCAGTCCCCGGGACAGGGGGCCATTTTCCTATGGCTACACCTTC.

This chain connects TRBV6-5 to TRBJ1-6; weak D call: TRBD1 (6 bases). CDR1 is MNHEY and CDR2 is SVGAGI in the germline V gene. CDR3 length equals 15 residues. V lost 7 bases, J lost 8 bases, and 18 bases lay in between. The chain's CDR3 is CASTTGPSPDSPLHF. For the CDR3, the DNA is TGTGCCAGCACGACAGGTCCTAGCCCCGATTCACCCCTCCACTTT.

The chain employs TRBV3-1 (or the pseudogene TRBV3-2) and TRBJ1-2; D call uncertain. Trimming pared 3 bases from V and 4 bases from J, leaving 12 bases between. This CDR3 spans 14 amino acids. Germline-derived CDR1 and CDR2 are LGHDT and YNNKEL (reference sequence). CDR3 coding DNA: TGTGCCAGCAGCCACTTACGGGATTTCTATGGCTACACCTTC. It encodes CASSHLRDFYGYTF.

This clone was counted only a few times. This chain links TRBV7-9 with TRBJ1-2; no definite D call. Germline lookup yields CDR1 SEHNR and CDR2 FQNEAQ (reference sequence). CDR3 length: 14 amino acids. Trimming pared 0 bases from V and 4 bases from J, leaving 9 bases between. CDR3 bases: TGTGCCAGCAGCTTAGCGGGCAGGATCTATGGCTACACCTTC. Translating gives CASSLAGRIYGYTF. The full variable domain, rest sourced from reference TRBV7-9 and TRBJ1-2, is DTGVSQNPRHKITKRGQNVTFRCDPISEHNRLYWYRQTLGQGPEFLTYFQNEAQLEKSRLLSDRFSAERPKGSFSTLEIQRTEQGDSAMYLCASSLAGRIYGYTFGSGTRLTVV.

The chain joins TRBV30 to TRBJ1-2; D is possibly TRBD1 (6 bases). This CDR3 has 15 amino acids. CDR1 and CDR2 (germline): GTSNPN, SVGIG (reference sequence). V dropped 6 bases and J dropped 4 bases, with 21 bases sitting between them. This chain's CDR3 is CACTWSDRSGYGYTF. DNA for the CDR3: TGTGCCTGCACTTGGTCCGACAGGTCGGGCTATGGCTACACCTTC.

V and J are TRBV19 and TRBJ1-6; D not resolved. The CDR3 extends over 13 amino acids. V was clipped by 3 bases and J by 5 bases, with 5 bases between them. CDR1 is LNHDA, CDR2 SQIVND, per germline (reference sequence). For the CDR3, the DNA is TGTGCCAGTAGTATTGTTAATAATTCACCCCTCCACTTT. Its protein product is CASSIVNNSPLHF. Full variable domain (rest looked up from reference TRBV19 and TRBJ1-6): DGGITQSPKYLFRKEGQNVTLSCEQNLNHDAMYWYRQDPGQGLRLIYYSQIVNDFQKGDIAEGYSVSREKKESFPLTVTSAQKNPTAFYLCASSIVNNSPLHFGNGTRLTVT.

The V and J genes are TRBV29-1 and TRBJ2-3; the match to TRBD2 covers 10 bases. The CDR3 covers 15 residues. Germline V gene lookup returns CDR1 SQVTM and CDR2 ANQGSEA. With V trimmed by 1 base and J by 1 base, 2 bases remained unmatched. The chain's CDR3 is CSVEGLAGGTDTQYF. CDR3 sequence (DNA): TGCAGCGTTGAAGGGCTAGCGGGGGGCACAGATACGCAGTATTTT.

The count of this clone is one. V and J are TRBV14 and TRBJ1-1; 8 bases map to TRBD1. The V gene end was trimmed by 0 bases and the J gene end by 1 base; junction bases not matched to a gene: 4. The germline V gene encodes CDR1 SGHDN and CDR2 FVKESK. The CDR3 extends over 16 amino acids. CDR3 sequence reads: CASSQDGTGPNTEAFF. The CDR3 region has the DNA TGTGCCAGCAGCCAAGATGGGACAGGACCGAACACTGAAGCTTTCTTT.